The present entry profiles one T cell receptor beta chain with its context. The sample originates from a study of T cell responses to AZD1222 COVID-19 vaccine. The CDR3 contains 13 residues. V gave up 5 bases and J gave up 7 bases; unmatched junction bases: 4. Profiled with immunoSEQ multiplex PCR; TCRdb holds only in-frame clones, not every one. The sample shows nearly 200,000 clones, approximately 93% of them seen only once. The gene calls are TRBV12-3 or TRBV12-4 and TRBJ2-4, with 8 positions matching TRBD2. This sample comprised peripheral blood, obtained 28 days after the second AZD1222 dose. This TCR came from an adult who received the AZD1222 COVID-19 vaccine. In DNA form, the CDR3 reads TGTGCCAGCAGTGGCGGGGGGCCGAACATTCAGTACTTC. Translation: CASSGGGPNIQYF.